These 25 T cell receptor beta chains share one sample of origin, sequenced in a study of OX40 agonist ivuxolimab in advanced cancers. Sequenced by immunoSEQ multiplex PCR; TCRdb stores in-frame clones only, minus some. The table lists about 53,000 clones, approximately 88% of them singletons, with around 4.6% in the top ten. The material sequenced was CD4+ or CD8+ T cells sorted from blood, taken in a trial of the OX40 agonist ivuxolimab. Every receptor here comes from an adult with an advanced solid tumor such as melanoma, head and neck, liver or kidney cancer.

The chain joins TRBV21-1 to TRBJ2-1; the table's TRBD2 call for D was not verified on the DNA. TRBV21-1 has pseudogene status. This CDR3 has 13 residues. The CDR3 sequence is CARPLACGNEQFF. CDR3 DNA sequence: TGTGCCCGGCCCCTAGCGTGCGGGAATGAGCAGTTCTTC.

This clone was counted a few times. The rearrangement joins TRBV11-2 to TRBJ2-2, with D unclear. The CDR3 covers 15 residues. CDR1 and CDR2 from the germline V gene are SGHAT and FQNNGV. V lost 0 bases and J 6 bases, leaving 11 bases between the germline ends. In DNA form, the CDR3 reads TGTGCCAGCAGCTTAGAATCAATAATGCCCGGGGAGCTGTTTTTT. Translating gives CASSLESIMPGELFF.

This chain links TRBV11-3 with TRBJ2-1; 7 nucleotides align to TRBD1. Germline CDR1 SGHNT, CDR2 YENEEA. The length of the CDR3 is 15 residues. V was pared by 3 bases and J by 0 bases, with 2 bases of the junction left unmatched. CDR3: CASSLDRSSYNEQFF. In DNA, the CDR3 is TGTGCCAGCAGCTTGGACAGGAGCTCCTACAATGAGCAGTTCTTC.

The rearrangement links TRBV27 to TRBJ2-4, with 11 bases lining up with TRBD2. The CDR3 totals 15 residues. CDR1 and CDR2 (germline): MNHEY, SMNVEV (reference sequence). V shed 5 bases, J shed 0 bases, and the junction held 0 bases outside the gene matches. CDR3 residues: CASSGLAGAKNIQYF. The CDR3 DNA follows: TGTGCCAGCAGTGGACTAGCGGGAGCCAAAAACATTCAGTACTTC.

CDR3 protein: CAWSIVFSQETQYF. The CDR3 nucleotides are TGTGCCTGGAGTATCGTTTTTTCGCAAGAGACCCAGTACTTC. The chain recombines TRBV30 with TRBJ2-5; the D is unclear. Germline loops: CDR1 GTSNPN, CDR2 SVGIG (reference sequence). The CDR3 loop spans 14 amino acids. Trimming took off 2 bases at V and 2 bases at J, with 12 bases between the two ends.

The rearrangement uses TRBV27 and TRBJ2-3; 12 nucleotides align to TRBD2. Germline CDR1 MNHEY, CDR2 SMNVEV (reference sequence). Trimming took 5 bases from V and 3 from J; bases not matched to a gene: 9. The CDR3 spans 17 residues. CDR3 sequence: CASSPIPTSGRTDTQYF. The DNA of the CDR3 is TGTGCCAGCAGTCCTATTCCGACTAGCGGGAGAACAGATACGCAGTATTTT.

The chain combines TRBV5-5 with TRBJ2-3; TRBD2 aligns across 12 bases. Germline lookup yields CDR1 SGHKS and CDR2 YYEKEE (reference sequence). CDR3 length: 18 amino acids. After removal of 2 bases from V and 2 bases from J, the junction contained 9 bases not matched to a gene. The CDR3 region is CASSLGLAGTPHTDTQYF. CDR3 sequence (DNA): TGTGCCAGCAGCTTAGGACTAGCGGGAACCCCCCACACAGATACGCAGTATTTT.

This chain joins TRBV10-2 and TRBJ1-2, with D perhaps TRBD1 (5 bases). Germline CDR1 reads WSHSY; CDR2 reads SAAADI. This CDR3 has 15 amino acids. V was trimmed by 2 bases and J by 0 bases, leaving 10 bases between them. CDR3 nucleotides: TGCGCCAGCAGTGAGAGTCAGGGAACTAACTATGGCTACACCTTC. It encodes CASSESQGTNYGYTF.

Of note for this clone: The junction and the germline gene differ at one end; a read error may be behind it. Other DNA sequences in this sample translate to the same CDR3. The V and J genes are TRBV19 and TRBJ1-1; D unresolved. Germline CDR1 and CDR2: LNHDA and SQIVND (reference sequence). The CDR3 is 13 amino acids. The CDR3 spells CASAKEMNTEAFF. The DNA for the CDR3 is TGTGCCAGTGCCAAGGAAATGAACACTGAGGCTTTCTTT.

V and J are TRBV7-8 and TRBJ2-3; D unclear. Deletions cut 3 bases from V and 2 bases from J, with 15 bases between. The CDR3 spans 16 residues. CDR1 SGHVS and CDR2 FQNEAQ come from the germline V gene. The DNA for the CDR3 is TGTGCCAGCAGCTTCACTAACCGAGGCCCCACAGATACGCAGTATTTT. It translates to CASSFTNRGPTDTQYF. The full variable domain, rest sourced from reference TRBV7-8 and TRBJ2-3, is GAGVSQSPRYKVAKRGQDVALRCDPISGHVSLFWYQQALGQGPEFLTYFQNEAQLDKSGLPSDRFFAERPEGSVSTLKIQRTQQEDSAVYLCASSFTNRGPTDTQYFGPGTRLTVL.

This chain joins TRBV18 and TRBJ2-2; 8 positions match TRBD2. The CDR3 is 17 amino acids. V dropped 2 bases and J dropped 2; count of bases not matched to a gene: 7. Germline V gene data show CDR1 as KGHSH and CDR2 as LQKENI. In nucleotides, the CDR3 is TGTGCCAGCTCACCAAGTCGGCTAGCGGGTAACACCGGGGAGCTGTTTTTT. As protein: CASSPSRLAGNTGELFF.

The chain combines TRBV27 with TRBJ2-5, with D perhaps matching TRBD1 (6 bases). The V end was cut by 6 bases, the J end by 5 bases, with 13 bases between. The CDR3 covers 13 residues. Looked up from germline, CDR1 is MNHEY and CDR2 is SMNVEV (reference sequence). The CDR3: CASRPTGRETQYF. The DNA of the CDR3 is TGTGCCAGCAGGCCAACAGGGCGGGAGACCCAGTACTTC.

This clone was seen a few times. The rearrangement uses TRBV29-1 and TRBJ1-6, with TRBD1 identical over 7 bases. Germline CDR1 and CDR2: SQVTM and ANQGSEA. This CDR3 region has 13 residues. The V gene end was trimmed by 4 bases and the J gene end by 8 bases; junction bases not matched to a gene: 5. CDR3 sequence: CSVGGQRDSPLHF. As DNA, the CDR3 is TGCAGCGTTGGGGGACAGAGGGATTCACCCCTCCACTTT.

This clone was picked up one time. The gene calls are TRBV9 and TRBJ2-1, with 8 bases that match TRBD2. The V and J ends lost 2 bases and 9 bases, in that order; junction bases with no gene match: 13. Germline CDR1 reads SGDLS; CDR2 reads YYNGEE. The CDR3 has 16 residues. The CDR3 DNA reads as TGTGCCAGCAGCGTCGGGACCGGGACTAGATTTGTTGAGCAGTTCTTC. It specifies CASSVGTGTRFVEQFF.

This chain connects TRBV5-4 to TRBJ2-1; the D gene could be TRBD1 or TRBD2 (5 bases each). V lost 0 bases to trimming and J lost 6 bases, with 13 bases between them. This CDR3 contains 15 residues. CDR1 is SGHNT, CDR2 YYREEE, per germline (reference sequence). CDR3 coding DNA: TGTGCCAGCAGCTTGGGCAGGGCTGGACTCAATGAGCAGTTCTTC. Its translation: CASSLGRAGLNEQFF.

This chain connects TRBV5-1 to TRBJ2-3, with 13 bases aligning to TRBD2. Germline CDR1 SGHRS, CDR2 YFSETQ. After removal of 3 bases from V and 2 bases from J, the junction contained 6 bases not matched to a gene. This CDR3 contains 17 residues. The CDR3: CASSYQGLAGTTDTQYF. CDR3 DNA sequence: TGCGCCAGCAGCTACCAGGGACTAGCGGGAACCACAGATACGCAGTATTTT.

CDR3 sequence (DNA): TGCAGCGTTGACATTAGCGGGTTCTCCTACGAGCAGTACTTC. Amino acids: CSVDISGFSYEQYF. V is TRBV29-1 and J is TRBJ2-7, with 7 bases lining up with TRBD2. V lost 3 bases and J lost 0; bases outside the gene matches: 5. Germline loops: CDR1 SQVTM, CDR2 ANQGSEA. This CDR3 is 14 amino acids long.

This chain joins TRBV10-3 and TRBJ2-5; a possible D gene is TRBD2 (5 bases). The germline CDR1 and CDR2 sequences are ENHRY and SYGVKD. The CDR3 is 13 amino acids. Trimming removed 4 bases from V and 2 bases from J, with 8 bases in between. The CDR3 loop reads CAISGRGQETQYF. CDR3 coding DNA: TGTGCCATCAGTGGTCGGGGACAAGAGACCCAGTACTTC.

In its sample, this clone was seen once. The chain links TRBV11-2 to TRBJ1-2; D is ambiguous. Germline-derived CDR1 and CDR2 are SGHAT and FQNNGV. Deletions cut 0 bases from V and 3 bases from J, with 8 bases between. There are 14 residues in the CDR3. The CDR3 DNA reads TGTGCCAGCAGCTTAGATCGGGCAGACTATGGCTACACCTTC. This gives the protein CASSLDRADYGYTF. The whole variable domain, remainder taken from reference TRBV11-2 and TRBJ1-2, is EAGVAQSPRYKIIEKRQSVAFWCNPISGHATLYWYQQILGQGPKLLIQFQNNGVVDDSQLPKDRFSAERLKGVDSTLKIQPAKLEDSAVYLCASSLDRADYGYTFGSGTRLTVV.

This chain links TRBV11-2 with TRBJ1-2; tentatively, D is TRBD1 (6 bases). The CDR3 covers 16 residues. Per the germline V gene, CDR1 is SGHAT and CDR2 is FQNNGV. Trimming stripped 0 bases from V and 6 bases from J, with 17 bases between. CDR3 sequence reads: CASSLDRGERLHGYTF. The CDR3 DNA follows: TGTGCCAGCAGCTTAGACAGGGGTGAAAGGTTACATGGCTACACCTTC.

This clone has only a few counts. The chain couples TRBV7-3 to TRBJ2-7; 11 nucleotides match TRBD2. The V gene end was trimmed by 5 bases and the J gene end by 2 bases; junction bases not matched to a gene: 2. The germline V gene encodes CDR1 SGHTA and CDR2 FQGTGA. The CDR3 is 14 residues long. The CDR3 bases are TGTGCCAGCAGCCTAGCGGGAGGCCCCTACGAGCAGTACTTC. Translation: CASSLAGGPYEQYF.

The V and J genes are TRBV29-1 and TRBJ1-1; 9 bases match TRBD1. V trimming: 4 bases; J trimming: 11 bases; junction bases outside the gene matches: 11. CDR3 length: 13 amino acids. Germline assignment: CDR1 SQVTM and CDR2 ANQGSEA. Written as DNA, the CDR3 is TGCAGCGTTGTTATAGGGGACAGGGAGAAGGCTTTCTTT. Translated, it gives CSVVIGDREKAFF.

V usage is TRBV28 and J usage is TRBJ2-2, with 11 bases that match TRBD2. This CDR3 comprises 17 residues. Germline V lookup: CDR1 MDHEN, CDR2 SYDVKM. The junction had 7 bases not matched to a gene; V was cut back by 6 bases and J by 1 base. As DNA, the CDR3 is TGTGCCAGCAGGCAGACCGGGACTAGCGGGAACACCGGGGAGCTGTTTTTT. It specifies CASRQTGTSGNTGELFF.

This clone was counted between two and nine times. The chain employs TRBV7-2 and TRBJ2-5, with D uncertain. Germline lookup yields CDR1 SGHTA and CDR2 FQGNSA. The CDR3 runs to 12 residues. Trimming cost V 5 bases and J 4 bases, with 8 bases left between them. The CDR3 DNA reads TGTGCCAGCAGCCTCCCATCAGAGACCCAGTACTTC. This codes for CASSLPSETQYF.

This chain connects TRBV5-4 to TRBJ2-7; TRBD2 matches 7 bases. Germline V CDR1 and CDR2: SGHNT, YYREEE (reference sequence). With V trimmed by 4 bases and J by 4 bases, 8 bases remained unmatched. The CDR3 totals 14 residues. CDR3 region: CASSQSGAAYEQYF. In DNA, the CDR3 is TGTGCCAGCAGCCAGAGCGGGGCGGCTTACGAGCAGTACTTC.